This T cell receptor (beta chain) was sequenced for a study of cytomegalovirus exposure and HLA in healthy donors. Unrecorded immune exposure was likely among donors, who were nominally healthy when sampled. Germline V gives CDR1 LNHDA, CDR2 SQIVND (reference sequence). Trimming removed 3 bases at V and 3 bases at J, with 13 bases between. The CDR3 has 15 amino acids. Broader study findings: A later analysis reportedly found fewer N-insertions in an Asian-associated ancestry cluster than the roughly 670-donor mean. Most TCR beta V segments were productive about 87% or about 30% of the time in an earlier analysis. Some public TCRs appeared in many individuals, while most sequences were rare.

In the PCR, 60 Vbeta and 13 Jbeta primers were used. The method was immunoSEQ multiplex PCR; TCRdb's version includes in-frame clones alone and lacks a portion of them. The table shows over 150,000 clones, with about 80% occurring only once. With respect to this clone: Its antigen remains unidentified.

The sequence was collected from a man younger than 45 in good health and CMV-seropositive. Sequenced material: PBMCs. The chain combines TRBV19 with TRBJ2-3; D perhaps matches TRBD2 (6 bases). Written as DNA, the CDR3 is TGTGCCAGTAGTATCGCCGAGGGGAGGACAGATACGCAGTATTTT. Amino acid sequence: CASSIAEGRTDTQYF.